This record concerns one TCR beta chain sequence. This clone was found a few times. Its binding antigen is unknown. Per-nucleotide qualities are absent, and no much larger clonotype sits a single base away. The entire isolated RNA was reverse transcribed using the High Capacity cDNA Reverse Transcription Kit, and thus expressed TCRB transcripts were sequenced. Naive, central memory and regulatory T cell samples underwent deep immunoSEQ sequencing, averaging roughly 3.3 million total reads per sample. Sorted cells were lysed in RLT buffer and RNA was extracted with DNase-treated RNeasy Micro or Mini kits, depending on cell number. To prevent cross-contamination, each cell subset was processed individually, whereas patient and healthy donor samples were processed jointly. TCRB sequences were amplified from cDNA with the immunoSEQ multiplex PCR, producing 87-bp fragments spanning the CDR3 region. The amplicons were sequenced using the Illumina HiSeq platform. The paper's processing steps were these. PCR bias was corrected computationally using synthetic template baselines, and reads within Hamming distance 2 were collapsed, with unmergeable singletons discarded. Reads were aligned against IMGT to assign V, D and J genes, CDR3 length and insertions or deletions at six rearrangement sites. Within each subset, clonotype counts were normalized to sorted cell number, and only after that were true diversity and Gini coefficients computed with the tcR R package. Repertoire sharing was quantified using the overlap coefficient calculated on TCRB nucleotide sequences. As a proxy for the pre-selection repertoire, out-of-frame TCRB sequences from naive cells were analyzed. TCRdb took this table from immuneACCESS and kept in-frame rearrangements with V and J called. Such tables lack part of the clones; where checked against another copy, unresolved V genes explain under half of the gap, and the rest is unexplained. The DNA was the basis for D and trimming; V, J and clone size are from that table. The sample has roughly 380,000 clones on record, around a fifth of them singletons. 0.044% of the sample is taken by the ten largest.

A single peripheral blood draw of roughly 0.11 L on average was collected from each donor into heparinised tubes. A BD FACSAria II and a panel including CD45RO, CCR7, CD25, CD127, CD95 and CD27 were used to sort naive, central memory, regulatory and stem cell-like memory CD4+ T cells. A purity above 95% was achieved for all sorted populations. PBMCs were separated immediately by Lymphoprep density gradient centrifugation and were stained directly, without being cultured. So that batch effects would be minimized, each experiment stained and sorted samples in pairs, pairing one healthy donor with one patient. CDR3 length: 14 amino acids, cysteine to phenylalanine. The DNA shown is the 42-base CDR3, in frame from base 1. CDR1 MNHNS and CDR2 SASEGT are derived from the germline V gene. Germline trimming amounts to 8 bases on V and 3 bases on J, with 7 as the count of junction bases outside the gene matches.

The data belong to a study of beta chain features in type 1 diabetes listed by TCRdb under 2018. With respect to the entire study: Mean age, gender distribution, total cell number and subset yield did not differ between patients and healthy donors. A total of 100 million to 110 million sorted cells were examined across all samples, and a strong correlation was observed between cell number per subset and RNA yield. The study compared TCRB repertoires of sorted circulating CD4+ T cell subsets between recently diagnosed type 1 diabetes patients and matched healthy donors. Naive and central memory subsets were obtained from all 30 or so donors, but regulatory and stem cell-like memory subsets were isolated from only 8 patients and roughly 8 healthy donors.

Findings and caveats that apply to the study as a whole: In all four CD4+ subsets, TCRB CDR3 length was moderately but significantly shorter in type 1 diabetes patients. Because cDNA rather than genomic DNA was sequenced, highly expressing activated cells could have been over-represented, although no difference in activation and CD3 levels was found between groups. PCR may preferentially amplify shorter templates, but because patient and control samples were amplified and corrected together, any resulting skew would affect both groups equally. Fewer insertions and more nucleotide deletions at VDJ recombination sites were observed in patients with type 1 diabetes, implying thymic rearrangement abnormalities. Only small numbers of individuals were included in the HLA sub-analyses, which left unresolved whether HLA type had any influence on TCRB rearrangement. Naive, central memory and regulatory TCRB repertoires appeared to be more alike among patients than among healthy donors.

The sequence was obtained from a woman aged 18-30 years in good health. Recombination connected TRBV6-1 to TRBJ2-3; 8 central bases correspond to TRBD2. The sequencing input was naive CD4+ T cells from blood. The cell subset or site tag for this specimen amounts to: true naive CD4+ T cells. The CDR3: CASAQRGPTDTQYF. The DNA sequence is given as TGTGCCAGCGCCCAGCGGGGGCCTACAGATACGCAGTATTTT.